A single sample is the source of the 16 T cell receptor beta chains below, sequenced in a study of beta chain features in type 1 diabetes. Investigators reverse transcribed all isolated RNA, so they sequenced expressed TCRB transcripts. The protocol was immunoSEQ multiplex PCR, while the TCRdb copy is restricted to in-frame clones and leaves out a portion. The sample gives under 950,000 clones, 17% of which show up once; 0.023% is in the top ten. The sequenced sample was naive CD4+ T cells from blood. The receptors stem from a woman between 18 and 29 years old in good health.

This clone was seen only a few times. The chain joins TRBV5-4 to TRBJ1-2; TRBD1 is a possible D gene (5 bases). The CDR3 sequence is 14 residues long. With 5 bases removed from V and 4 bases from J, the gap between germline ends came to 15 bases. CDR1 is SGHNT, CDR2 YYREEE, per germline (reference sequence). CDR3 loop: CASRRDRDIYGYTF. The DNA of the CDR3 is TGTGCCAGCAGAAGGGACCGTGATATCTATGGCTACACCTTC.

This clone came up a few times. The rearrangement joins TRBV7-3 to TRBJ2-1; 12 bases are shared with TRBD2. The trim removed 5 bases at V and 3 bases at J, leaving 8 bases unmatched. The CDR3 length is 17 residues. Germline lookup yields CDR1 SGHTA and CDR2 FQGTGA. The CDR3 sequence is CASSPGLAGPNYNEQFF. In DNA form, the CDR3 reads TGTGCCAGCAGCCCCGGACTAGCGGGGCCAAACTACAATGAGCAGTTCTTC.

This chain links TRBV29-1 with TRBJ2-1, with D uncertain. Germline-derived CDR1 and CDR2 are SQVTM and ANQGSEA. V dropped 4 bases and J dropped 6 bases, with 7 bases sitting between them. The CDR3 sequence is 11 residues long. This chain's CDR3 is CSVVRFNEQFF. The CDR3 DNA follows: TGCAGCGTTGTTCGCTTCAATGAGCAGTTCTTC.

The V and J genes are TRBV4-1 and TRBJ1-1; D is undetermined. The CDR3 runs 16 residues. V lost 3 bases and J lost 1, with 15 bases in between. Germline loops: CDR1 MGHRA, CDR2 YSYEKL. This CDR3 is CASSHLAGISNTEAFF. The CDR3 DNA reads as TGCGCCAGCAGCCACTTAGCGGGGATCTCGAACACTGAAGCTTTCTTT.

A single count supports this clone. This specimen includes other DNA sequences encoding the same CDR3. The chain has TRBV6-5 and TRBJ2-7, with 7 bases identical to TRBD2. This CDR3 contains 15 residues. The germline gives CDR1 MNHEY, CDR2 SVGAGI. The V segment lost 0 bases and the J segment 3 bases; nucleotides outside the gene matches: 5. CDR3 nucleotide sequence: TGTGCCAGCAGTTACTCTTCGGCTAGCGGCTACGAGCAGTACTTC. Translated: CASSYSSASGYEQYF.

In this sample, this clone turned up a few times. This chain links TRBV15 with TRBJ2-1, with D uncertain. Germline lookup yields CDR1 LNHNV and CDR2 YYDKDF (reference sequence). The CDR3 runs 14 residues. Trimming cost V 0 bases and J 0 bases, with 3 bases left between them. The CDR3 region is CATSRDPSYNEQFF. CDR3 nucleotides: TGTGCCACCAGCAGAGACCCCTCCTACAATGAGCAGTTCTTC.

The V call is TRBV7-2, the J call TRBJ1-2, with 7 bases that match TRBD1. CDR1 and CDR2 (germline): SGHTA, FQGNSA. J lost 8 bases, V lost 2 bases, and 5 bases had no gene match. The CDR3 spans 13 residues. CDR3 region: CASSLPGQIGYTF. The CDR3 region has the DNA TGTGCCAGCAGCTTACCGGGACAGATAGGCTACACCTTC.

This chain joins TRBV28 and TRBJ2-7; TRBD1 matches 8 bases. The junction had 6 bases not matched to a gene; V was cut back by 3 bases and J by 2 bases. The V gene's germline CDR1 is MDHEN and CDR2 SYDVKM. The CDR3 consists of 15 residues. CDR3 DNA sequence: TGTGCCAGCAGTTTGCAGGACAGGGTTACCTACGAGCAGTACTTC. It specifies CASSLQDRVTYEQYF. The full variable domain, rest sourced from reference TRBV28 and TRBJ2-7, is DVKVTQSSRYLVKRTGEKVFLECVQDMDHENMFWYRQDPGLGLRLIYFSYDVKMKEKGDIPEGYSVSREKKERFSLILESASTNQTSMYLCASSLQDRVTYEQYFGPGTRLTVT.

The chain has TRBV7-6 and TRBJ2-7, with 11 bases matching TRBD2. In germline, CDR1 is SGHVS, CDR2 FNYEAQ. Unmatched junction bases numbered 9, after V lost 2 bases and J lost 3 bases. CDR3 size: 17 residues. The DNA of the CDR3 is TGTGCCAGCAGCTTACGCCCGGTAGCGGGAGGGATCTACGAGCAGTACTTC. This gives the protein CASSLRPVAGGIYEQYF.

The chain is built from TRBV2 and TRBJ2-5; 7 bases match TRBD2. TRBJ2-7 matches the DNA end more closely, so the J call is doubtful. The germline V gene encodes CDR1 SNHLY and CDR2 FYNNEI. The CDR3 runs to 15 residues. CDR3 bases: TGTGCCAGCAGTGAAGTCTCGCGGGAGTCCTACGAGCAGTACTTC. It encodes CASSEVSRESYEQYF.

This clone was found a few times. The chain joins TRBV28 to TRBJ1-5; D is unresolved. The CDR3 contains 14 residues. Trimming took off 3 bases at V and 6 bases at J, with 12 bases between the two ends. Germline assignment: CDR1 MDHEN and CDR2 SYDVKM. CDR3 in amino acids: CASSFLLRGQPQHF. For the CDR3, the DNA is TGTGCCAGCAGTTTCCTCCTTAGAGGTCAGCCCCAGCATTTT.

This clone turned up a few times. The chain employs TRBV18 and TRBJ2-5; D perhaps matches TRBD1 (5 bases). The CDR3 is 15 residues long. In germline, CDR1 is KGHSH, CDR2 LQKENI. V lost 1 base, J lost 2 bases, and 11 bases lay in between. The CDR3 DNA follows: TGTGCCAGCTCACCACGGGCGCCAGGGCAAGAGACCCAGTACTTC. Protein product: CASSPRAPGQETQYF. The variable domain in full, with the rest retrieved from reference TRBV18 and TRBJ2-5, is NAGVMQNPRHLVRRRGQEARLRCSPMKGHSHVYWYRQLPEEGLKFMVYLQKENIIDESGMPKERFSAEFPKEGPSILRIQQVVRGDSAAYFCASSPRAPGQETQYFGPGTRLLVL.

J is TRBJ2-3 and V is TRBV7-8, with 7 bases fitting TRBD2. V trimming: 5 bases; J trimming: 7 bases; junction bases outside the gene matches: 18. The CDR3 runs to 17 residues. Per the germline V gene, CDR1 is SGHVS and CDR2 is FQNEAQ. The CDR3 DNA follows: TGTGCCAGCAGCCAAAAACCGGGACTAATAATGGCTAATACGCAGTATTTT. This encodes CASSQKPGLIMANTQYF.

This clone showed up just a few times. The chain employs TRBV21-1 and TRBJ2-7; the D call TRBD1 from the table was never checked on the DNA. TRBV21-1 counts as a pseudogene. The length of the CDR3 is 18 residues. CDR3 DNA sequence: TGTGCCAGCAGCAAAGTACTATCCAAGGGACAGTCCTCTTCCGAGCAGTACTTC. Protein product: CASSKVLSKGQSSSEQYF.

The CDR3 DNA reads TGTGCCAGCAGCGCCACACAGGGGAAGAACACTGAAGCTTTCTTT. Translated: CASSATQGKNTEAFF. The chain recombines TRBV11-2 with TRBJ1-1, with 7 bases aligning to TRBD1. In germline, CDR1 is SGHAT, CDR2 FQNNGV. The ends lost 5 bases at V and 1 base at J; junction bases unmatched: 7. The CDR3 spans 15 residues.

The chain is built from TRBV20-1 and TRBJ2-3; maybe TRBD2 (6 bases). CDR1 and CDR2 (germline): DFQATT, SNEGSKA (reference sequence). Trimming shortened V by 4 bases and J by 4 bases, and 6 bases separated the two germline ends. The CDR3 runs 11 residues. The DNA for the CDR3 is TGCAGTGCTACGGGAGCAGATACGCAGTATTTT. Translating it yields CSATGADTQYF.